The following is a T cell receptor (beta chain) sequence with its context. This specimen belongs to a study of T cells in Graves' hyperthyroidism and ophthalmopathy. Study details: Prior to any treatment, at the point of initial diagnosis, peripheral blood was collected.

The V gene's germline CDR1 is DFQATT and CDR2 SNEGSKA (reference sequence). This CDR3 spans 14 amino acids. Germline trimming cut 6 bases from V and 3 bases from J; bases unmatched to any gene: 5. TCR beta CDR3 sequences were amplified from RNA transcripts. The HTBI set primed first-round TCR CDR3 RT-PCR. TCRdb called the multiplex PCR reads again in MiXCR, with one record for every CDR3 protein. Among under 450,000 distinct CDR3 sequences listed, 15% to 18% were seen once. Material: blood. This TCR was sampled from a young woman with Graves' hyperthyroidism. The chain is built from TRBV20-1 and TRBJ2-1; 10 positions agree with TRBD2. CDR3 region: CSATGTSDYNEQFF. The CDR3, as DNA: TGCAGTGCAACCGGGACTAGCGACTACAATGAGCAGTTCTTC.